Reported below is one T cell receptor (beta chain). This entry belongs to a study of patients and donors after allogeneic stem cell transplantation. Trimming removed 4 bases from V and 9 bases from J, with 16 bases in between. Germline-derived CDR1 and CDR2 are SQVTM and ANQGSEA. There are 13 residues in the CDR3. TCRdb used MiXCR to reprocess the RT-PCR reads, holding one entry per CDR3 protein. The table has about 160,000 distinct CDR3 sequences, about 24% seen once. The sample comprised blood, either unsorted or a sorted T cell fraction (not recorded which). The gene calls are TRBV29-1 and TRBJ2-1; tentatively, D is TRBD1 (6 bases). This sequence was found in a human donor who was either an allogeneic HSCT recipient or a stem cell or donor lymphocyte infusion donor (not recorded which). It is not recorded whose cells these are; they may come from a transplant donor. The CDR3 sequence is CSVAGQGGGEQFF. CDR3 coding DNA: TGCAGCGTTGCGGGACAAGGAGGTGGTGAGCAGTTCTTC.